The TCR beta chain under discussion was sequenced for a study of T cells in Graves' hyperthyroidism and ophthalmopathy. Study-level points and caveats: It was a median around seven months before onset that the model predicted ophthalmopathy. Using 13 V-J features, a model discriminated ophthalmopathy from stable hyperthyroidism. Most thyroid clonotypes that were expanded above 0.001 also turned up in blood.

Trimming pared 5 bases from V and 6 bases from J, leaving 8 bases between. The CDR3 contains 11 residues. In germline, CDR1 is SGHVS, CDR2 FQNEAQ. Diagnosis relied on clinical symptoms, serum thyroxine and TRAb, thyroid ultrasound and orbital computed tomography. Concerning this clonotype itself: Its antigen is as yet unknown.

Researchers amplified the TCR beta CDR3 regions from RNA transcripts. Researchers ran a first-round RT-PCR on the TCR CDR3 using the HTBI primer set. TCRdb reprocessed the multiplex PCR reads with MiXCR, giving one entry per CDR3 protein. This table holds around 620,000 distinct CDR3 sequences, about half found once. The sample consisted of peripheral blood or thyroid tissue (not recorded which). The chain uses TRBV7-8 and TRBJ2-7, with D unresolved. The TCR was taken from an adult woman with Graves' disease, either hyperthyroidism or ophthalmopathy (not recorded which). The CDR3 region is CASSQLGEQYF. The CDR3 coding sequence is TGTGCCAGCAGCCAGCTGGGCGAGCAGTACTTC.